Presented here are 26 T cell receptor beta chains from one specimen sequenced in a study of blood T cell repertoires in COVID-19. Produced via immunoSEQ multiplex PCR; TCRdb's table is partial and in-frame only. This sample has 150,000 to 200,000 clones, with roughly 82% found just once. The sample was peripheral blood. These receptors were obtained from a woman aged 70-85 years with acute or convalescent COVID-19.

For the CDR3, the DNA is TGTGCCAGCAGCCAAGATAGGGGACAGGGGGTTTATAATTCACCCCTCCACTTT. It is translated as CASSQDRGQGVYNSPLHF. The genes are TRBV4-2 and TRBJ1-6, with 11 nucleotides matching TRBD1. The V gene end was trimmed by 0 bases and the J gene end by 4 bases; junction bases not matched to a gene: 5. Germline CDR1 LGHNA, CDR2 YNFKEQ. There are 18 residues in the CDR3.

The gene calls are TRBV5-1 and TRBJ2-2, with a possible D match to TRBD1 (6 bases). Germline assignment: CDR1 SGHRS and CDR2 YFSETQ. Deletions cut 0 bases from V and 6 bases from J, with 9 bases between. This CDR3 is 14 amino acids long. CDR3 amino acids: CASSLDRVSGELFF. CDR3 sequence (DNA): TGCGCCAGCAGCTTGGACAGGGTGTCCGGGGAGCTGTTTTTT.

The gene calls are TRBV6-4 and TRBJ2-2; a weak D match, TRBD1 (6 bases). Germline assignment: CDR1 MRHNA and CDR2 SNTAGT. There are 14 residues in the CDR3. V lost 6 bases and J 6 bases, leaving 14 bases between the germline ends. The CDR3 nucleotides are TGTGCCAGCAGAGGCGAGGCAGGGGCCGGGGAGCTGTTTTTT. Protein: CASRGEAGAGELFF.

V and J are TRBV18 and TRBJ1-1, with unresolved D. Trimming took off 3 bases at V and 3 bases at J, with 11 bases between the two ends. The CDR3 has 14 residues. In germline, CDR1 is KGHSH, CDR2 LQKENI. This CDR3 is CASSPARRDTEAFF. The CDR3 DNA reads TGTGCCAGCTCACCGGCGCGGAGGGACACTGAAGCTTTCTTT.

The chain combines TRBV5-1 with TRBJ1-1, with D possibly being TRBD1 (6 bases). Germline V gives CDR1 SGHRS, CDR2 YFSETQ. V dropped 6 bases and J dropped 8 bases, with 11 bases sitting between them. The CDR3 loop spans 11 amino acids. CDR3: CASKGQYEAFF. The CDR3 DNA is TGCGCCAGCAAAGGACAGTACGAAGCTTTCTTT.

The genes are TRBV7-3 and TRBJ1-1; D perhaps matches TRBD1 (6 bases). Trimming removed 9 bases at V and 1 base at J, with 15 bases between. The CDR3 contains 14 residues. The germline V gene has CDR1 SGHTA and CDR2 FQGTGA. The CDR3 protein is CASNSWTANTEAFF. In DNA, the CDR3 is TGTGCCAGTAACTCTTGGACAGCGAACACTGAAGCTTTCTTT.

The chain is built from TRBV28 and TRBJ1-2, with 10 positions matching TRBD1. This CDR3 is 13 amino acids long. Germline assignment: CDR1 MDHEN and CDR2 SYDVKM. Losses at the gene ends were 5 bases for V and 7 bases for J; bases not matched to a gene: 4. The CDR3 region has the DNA TGTGCCAGCAGTCCTCGACAGGGGGCTGGCTACACCTTC. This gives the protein CASSPRQGAGYTF.

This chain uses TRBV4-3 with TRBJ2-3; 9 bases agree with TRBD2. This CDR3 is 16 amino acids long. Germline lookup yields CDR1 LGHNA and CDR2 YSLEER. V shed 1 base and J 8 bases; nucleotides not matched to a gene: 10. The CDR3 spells CASSQVLAGPSSTQYF. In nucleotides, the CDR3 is TGCGCCAGCAGCCAAGTACTAGCGGGCCCCTCTAGTACGCAGTATTTT.

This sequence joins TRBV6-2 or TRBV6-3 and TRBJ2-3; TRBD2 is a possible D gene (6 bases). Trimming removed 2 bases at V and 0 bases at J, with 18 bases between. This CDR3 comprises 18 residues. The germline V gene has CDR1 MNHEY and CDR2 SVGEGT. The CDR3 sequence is CASSYGGTGFGSTDTQYF. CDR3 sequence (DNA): TGTGCCAGCAGTTACGGCGGGACGGGTTTTGGGAGCACAGATACGCAGTATTTT.

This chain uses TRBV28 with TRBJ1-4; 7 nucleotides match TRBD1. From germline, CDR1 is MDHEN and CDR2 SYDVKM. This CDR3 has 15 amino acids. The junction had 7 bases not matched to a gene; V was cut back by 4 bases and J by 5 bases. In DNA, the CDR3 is TGTGCCAGCAGTTCCCCTCAGGGGGGCAATGAAAAACTGTTTTTT. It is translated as CASSSPQGGNEKLFF. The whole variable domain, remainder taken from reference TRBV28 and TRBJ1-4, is DVKVTQSSRYLVKRTGEKVFLECVQDMDHENMFWYRQDPGLGLRLIYFSYDVKMKEKGDIPEGYSVSREKKERFSLILESASTNQTSMYLCASSSPQGGNEKLFFGSGTQLSVL.

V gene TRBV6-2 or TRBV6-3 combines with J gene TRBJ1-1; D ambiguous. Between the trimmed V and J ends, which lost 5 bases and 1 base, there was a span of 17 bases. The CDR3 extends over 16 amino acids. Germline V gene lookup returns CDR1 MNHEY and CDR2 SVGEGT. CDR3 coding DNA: TGTGCCAGCAGTGGTTGGGAGAGGACCCAGAACACTGAAGCTTTCTTT. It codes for CASSGWERTQNTEAFF.

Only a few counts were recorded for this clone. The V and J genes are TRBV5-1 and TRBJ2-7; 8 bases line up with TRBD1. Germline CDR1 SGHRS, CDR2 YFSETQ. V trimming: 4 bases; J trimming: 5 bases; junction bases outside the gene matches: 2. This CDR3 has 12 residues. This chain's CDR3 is CASSRQGNEQYF. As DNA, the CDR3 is TGCGCCAGCAGCCGACAGGGGAACGAGCAGTACTTC.

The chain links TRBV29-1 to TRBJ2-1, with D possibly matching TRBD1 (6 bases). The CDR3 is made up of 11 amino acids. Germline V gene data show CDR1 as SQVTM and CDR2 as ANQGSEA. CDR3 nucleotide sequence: TGCACCGCAGCGCGAGGGGGTGAGCAGTTCTTC. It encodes CTAARGGEQFF.

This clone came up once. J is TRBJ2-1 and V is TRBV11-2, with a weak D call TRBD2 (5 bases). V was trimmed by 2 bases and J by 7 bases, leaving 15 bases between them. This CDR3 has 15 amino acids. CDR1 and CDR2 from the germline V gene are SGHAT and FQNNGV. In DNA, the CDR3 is TGTGCCAGCAGCTTATTAGGTCCTTGGGAGAATGAGCAGTTCTTC. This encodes CASSLLGPWENEQFF.

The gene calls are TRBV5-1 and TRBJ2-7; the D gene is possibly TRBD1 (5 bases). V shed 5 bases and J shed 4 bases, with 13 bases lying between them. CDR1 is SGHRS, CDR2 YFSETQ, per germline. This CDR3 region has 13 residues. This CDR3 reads CASRPTQGYEQYF. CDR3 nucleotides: TGCGCCAGCAGGCCAACTCAGGGTTACGAGCAGTACTTC.

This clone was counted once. CDR3 region: CASSEAGGQNYGYTF. CDR3 DNA: TGTGCCAGCAGTGAAGCAGGGGGCCAAAACTATGGCTACACCTTC. The V gene is TRBV2, the J gene TRBJ1-2; 7 nucleotides match TRBD1. V lost 0 bases and J lost 2; bases outside the gene matches: 3. Germline V gene data show CDR1 as SNHLY and CDR2 as FYNNEI. The CDR3 length is 15 residues.

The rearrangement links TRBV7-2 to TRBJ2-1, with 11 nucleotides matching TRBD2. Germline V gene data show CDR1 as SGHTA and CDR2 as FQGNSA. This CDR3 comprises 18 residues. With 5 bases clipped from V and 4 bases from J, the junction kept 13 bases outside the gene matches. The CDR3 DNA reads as TGTGCCAGCAGCCACGCTCTAGCGGGGGGAGTAGGGTACAATGAGCAGTTCTTC. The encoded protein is CASSHALAGGVGYNEQFF.

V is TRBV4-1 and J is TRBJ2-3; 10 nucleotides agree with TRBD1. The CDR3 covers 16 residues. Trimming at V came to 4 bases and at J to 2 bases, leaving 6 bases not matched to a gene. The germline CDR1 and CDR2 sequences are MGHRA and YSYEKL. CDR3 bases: TGCGCCAGCAGCCCGGGACAGGGGAGGGCCACAGATACGCAGTATTTT. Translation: CASSPGQGRATDTQYF.

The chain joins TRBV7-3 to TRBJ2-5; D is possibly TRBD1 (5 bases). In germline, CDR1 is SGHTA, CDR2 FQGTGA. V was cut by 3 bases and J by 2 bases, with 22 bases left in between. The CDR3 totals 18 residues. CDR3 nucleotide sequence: TGTGCCAGCAGCTTTGGGCGAAAGGGGCTCGGTCGACAAGAGACCCAGTACTTC. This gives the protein CASSFGRKGLGRQETQYF.

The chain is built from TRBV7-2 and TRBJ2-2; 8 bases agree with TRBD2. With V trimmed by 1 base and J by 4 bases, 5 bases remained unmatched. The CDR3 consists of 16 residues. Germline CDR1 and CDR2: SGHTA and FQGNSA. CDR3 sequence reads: CASSLVTGGRTGELFF. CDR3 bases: TGTGCCAGCAGCTTAGTAACGGGAGGGCGCACCGGGGAGCTGTTTTTT. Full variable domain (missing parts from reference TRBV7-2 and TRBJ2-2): GAGVSQSPSNKVTEKGKDVELRCDPISGHTALYWYRQSLGQGLEFLIYFQGNSAPDKSGLPSDRFSAERTGGSVSTLTIQRTQQEDSAVYLCASSLVTGGRTGELFFGEGSRLTVL.

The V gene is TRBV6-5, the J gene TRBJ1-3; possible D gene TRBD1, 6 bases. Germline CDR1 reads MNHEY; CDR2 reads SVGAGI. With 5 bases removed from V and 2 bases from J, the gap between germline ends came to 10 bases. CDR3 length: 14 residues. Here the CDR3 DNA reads TGTGCCAGCAGTCAAAACAGGGCTGGAAACACCATATATTTT. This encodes CASSQNRAGNTIYF.

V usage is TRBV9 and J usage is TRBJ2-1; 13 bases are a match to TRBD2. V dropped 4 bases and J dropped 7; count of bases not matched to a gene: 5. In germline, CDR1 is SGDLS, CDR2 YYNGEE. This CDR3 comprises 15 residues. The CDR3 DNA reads TGTGCCAGCAGCTCTGGACTAGCGGGAGAGAATGAGCAGTTCTTC. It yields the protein CASSSGLAGENEQFF.

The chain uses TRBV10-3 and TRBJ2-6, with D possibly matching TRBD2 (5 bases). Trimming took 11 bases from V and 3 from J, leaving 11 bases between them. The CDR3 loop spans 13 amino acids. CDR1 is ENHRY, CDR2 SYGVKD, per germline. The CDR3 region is CAARRLGANVLTF. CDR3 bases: TGTGCCGCAAGGAGGCTTGGGGCCAACGTCCTGACTTTC.

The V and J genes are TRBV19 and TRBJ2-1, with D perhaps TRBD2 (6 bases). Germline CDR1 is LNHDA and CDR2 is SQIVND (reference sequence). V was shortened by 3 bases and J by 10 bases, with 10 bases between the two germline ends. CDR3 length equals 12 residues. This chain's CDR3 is CASSIRGLEQFF. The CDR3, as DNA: TGTGCCAGTAGTATCCGGGGGTTGGAGCAGTTCTTC. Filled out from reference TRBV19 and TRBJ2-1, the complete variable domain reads DGGITQSPKYLFRKEGQNVTLSCEQNLNHDAMYWYRQDPGQGLRLIYYSQIVNDFQKGDIAEGYSVSREKKESFPLTVTSAQKNPTAFYLCASSIRGLEQFFGPGTRLTVL.

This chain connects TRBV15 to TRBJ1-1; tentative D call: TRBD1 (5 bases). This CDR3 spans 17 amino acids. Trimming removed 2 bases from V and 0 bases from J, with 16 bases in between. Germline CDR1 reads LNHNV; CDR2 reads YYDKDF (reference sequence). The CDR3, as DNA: TGTGCCACCAGCAGACACGAGAACAGGTGGATGAACACTGAAGCTTTCTTT. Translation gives CATSRHENRWMNTEAFF.

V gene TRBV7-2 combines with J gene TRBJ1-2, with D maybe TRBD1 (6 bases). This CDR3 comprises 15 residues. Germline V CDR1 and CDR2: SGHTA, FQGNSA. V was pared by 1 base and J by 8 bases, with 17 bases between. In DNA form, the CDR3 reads TGTGCCAGCAGCTTAGAACCAGGGGTATTGGCCGGCTACACCTTC. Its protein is CASSLEPGVLAGYTF.